Included here is one T cell receptor beta chain sequence, with context. What it binds is unknown. The PCR ran on 60 Vbeta and 13 Jbeta primers. Sequenced by immunoSEQ multiplex PCR; TCRdb stores in-frame clones only, minus some. The data show roughly 110,000 clones, more than 70% seen once. This CDR3 spans 12 amino acids. The germline V gene has CDR1 MNHNS and CDR2 SASEGT. The ends were cut back, 4 bases at V and 6 bases at J, with 8 bases in the middle. The source of the sample is a study of cytomegalovirus exposure and HLA in healthy donors. Findings and caveats of the study: A later analysis linked a missense variant in DCLRE1C to the trimming of TCR beta V and J genes. Among TCR beta chains, those listed as cytomegalovirus-associated numbered under 200. Follow-up analysis found HLA locus-dependent TCR association rates, highest for DRB1 and lowest for HLA-C.

The material sequenced was PBMCs. The V gene is TRBV6-1, the J gene TRBJ2-3; tentative D call: TRBD2 (6 bases). The receptor was derived from a man in his late teens or twenties in good health and CMV-seronegative. The CDR3 protein is CASSGEVDTQYF. DNA for the CDR3: TGTGCCAGCAGTGGGGAGGTGGATACGCAGTATTTT.